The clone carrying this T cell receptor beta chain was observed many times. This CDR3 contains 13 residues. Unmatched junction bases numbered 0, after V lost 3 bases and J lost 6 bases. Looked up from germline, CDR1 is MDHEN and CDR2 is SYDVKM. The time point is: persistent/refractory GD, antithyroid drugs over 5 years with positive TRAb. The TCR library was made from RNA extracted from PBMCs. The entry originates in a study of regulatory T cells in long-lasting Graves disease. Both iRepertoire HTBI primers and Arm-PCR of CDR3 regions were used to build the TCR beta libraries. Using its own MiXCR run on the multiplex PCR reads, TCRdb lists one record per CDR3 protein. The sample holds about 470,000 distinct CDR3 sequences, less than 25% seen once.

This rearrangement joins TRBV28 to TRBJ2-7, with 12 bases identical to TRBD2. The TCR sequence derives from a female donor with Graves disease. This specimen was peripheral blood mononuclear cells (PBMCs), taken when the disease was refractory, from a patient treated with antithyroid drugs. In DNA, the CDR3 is TGTGCCAGCAGTTTGACTAGCGGGAGCGAGCAGTACTTC. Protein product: CASSLTSGSEQYF.